These T cell receptor beta chains were read from a single sample in a study of metastatic and nonmetastatic thyroid tumors. Using MiXCR, TCRdb re-called clones from the PCR reads. Of about 53,000 clones listed, around 20% are singletons. Sequencing input: blood. The receptors here all came from a female donor with papillary thyroid cancer or a benign thyroid nodule (not recorded which). Some clones in this sample may be carry-over from other donors' samples. Each CDR3 is given with its conserved first and last residue. Each record gives: CDR3 protein, CDR3 DNA, J gene, D gene, clone size, V gene. D genes are given only for firm matches. Clone size is not always given. Where it is, it says once, few, many or a class for expanded clones.

CATSREPGMKGEKLFF | TGTGCCACCAGCAGGGAACCGGGGATGAAGGGGGAAAAACTGTTTTTT | TRBJ1-4 | - | many | TRBV15
CSADKGVNEQYF | TGCAGCGCCGATAAGGGGGTTAACGAGCAGTACTTC | TRBJ2-7 | - | few | TRBV29-1
CASSLRSLYYEQYF | TGCGCCAGCAGCTTGCGGTCGTTATACTACGAGCAGTACTTC | TRBJ2-7 | - | - | TRBV5-1
CASSSQAGKTEQYF | TGTGCCAGTAGTTCCCAAGCGGGAAAGACAGAGCAGTACTTC | TRBJ2-7 | TRBD2 | - | TRBV12-3/TRBV12-4
CASSLRGPGYEQYF | TGTGCCAGCAGTTTGCGCGGACCGGGCTACGAGCAGTACTTC | TRBJ2-7 | - | many | TRBV27
CASSHGRNYGYTF | TGTGCCAGCAGCCATGGCAGGAACTATGGCTACACCTTC | TRBJ1-2 | - | many | TRBV3-1
CASSERPGRQGDGYTF | TGTGCCAGCAGTGAACGCCCCGGAAGACAGGGAGATGGCTACACCTTC | TRBJ1-2 | TRBD1 | many | TRBV2
CATSRSTDTQYF | TGTGCCACCAGCAGGTCCACAGATACGCAGTATTTT | TRBJ2-3 | - | many | TRBV15
CASSLRQGSYNEQFF | TGTGCCAGCAGCTTAAGGCAGGGATCCTACAATGAGCAGTTCTTC | TRBJ2-1 | - | - | TRBV7-3
CASGIGGASNQPQHF | TGTGCCAGTGGGATTGGGGGCGCCAGCAATCAGCCCCAGCATTTT | TRBJ1-5 | - | many | TRBV19
CASSLGRDSNHQETQYF | TGTGCCAGCAGCTTAGGTCGGGACAGCAATCATCAAGAGACCCAGTACTTC | TRBJ2-5 | TRBD1 | many | TRBV7-2
CASSQEAGREAFF | TGCGCCAGCAGCCAAGAGGCAGGACGTGAAGCTTTCTTT | TRBJ1-1 | - | - | TRBV4-1
CASSRNWDTEAFF | TGTGCCAGTAGCCGTAATTGGGACACTGAAGCTTTCTTT | TRBJ1-1 | - | many | TRBV19
CASSIPPGQGRPDTQYF | TGTGCCAGTAGTATACCCCCGGGACAGGGGCGTCCTGATACGCAGTATTTT | TRBJ2-3 | TRBD1 | many | TRBV19
CASSLGGRVSTEAFF | TGTGCCAGCAGTTTGGGGGGGCGCGTGAGCACTGAAGCTTTCTTT | TRBJ1-1 | - | few | TRBV28
CAWTRQENTEAFF | TGTGCCTGGACCCGGCAGGAGAACACTGAAGCTTTCTTT | TRBJ1-1 | - | many | TRBV30
CSAKGTSSTYTQYF | TGCAGTGCGAAAGGTACTAGCTCAACATATACGCAGTATTTT | TRBJ2-3 | - | - | TRBV20-1
CASSQWGWGEQFF | TGTGCCAGCAGCCAATGGGGGTGGGGTGAGCAGTTCTTC | TRBJ2-1 | - | many | TRBV5-4
CASGQGVGYGYTF | TGCGCCAGCGGACAGGGGGTTGGCTATGGCTACACCTTC | TRBJ1-2 | TRBD1 | many | TRBV5-1
CATSQSHYQPQRF | TGTGCCACCAGTCAAAGCCACTATCAGCCCCAGCGTTTT | TRBJ1-5 | - | - | TRBV24-1
CASSLFRNTEAFF | TGTGCCAGCAGTTTATTCCGGAACACTGAAGCTTTCTTT | TRBJ1-1 | - | many | TRBV27
CASSFGGSSGNTIYF | TGCGCCAGCAGCTTTGGGGGATCCTCTGGAAACACCATATATTTT | TRBJ1-3 | - | many | TRBV5-1
CASSHHTGDTEAFF | TGTGCCAGCAGCCACCATACAGGGGACACTGAAGCTTTCTTT | TRBJ1-1 | TRBD1 | many | TRBV3-1
CASSQERGMNTEAFF | TGCGCCAGCAGCCAAGAGCGGGGCATGAACACTGAAGCTTTCTTT | TRBJ1-1 | - | many | TRBV4-1
CASSPTGYEQYF | TGTGCCAGCAGTCCGACAGGCTACGAGCAGTACTTC | TRBJ2-7 | - | - | TRBV6-1
CAITTSEAGELFF | TGTGCCATCACGACTAGCGAGGCCGGGGAGCTGTTTTTT | TRBJ2-2 | TRBD2 | - | TRBV6-1
CASSGGLARYEQYF | TGTGCCAGCAGTGGTGGACTAGCGAGATACGAGCAGTACTTC | TRBJ2-7 | TRBD2 | many | TRBV2
CASGKPGGGYNQPQHF | TGTGCTAGTGGTAAACCAGGGGGCGGATACAATCAGCCCCAGCATTTT | TRBJ1-5 | TRBD1 | many | TRBV12-5